Listed below are T cell receptor beta chains from one sample, sequenced in a study of blood T cell repertoires in COVID-19. The assay was immunoSEQ multiplex PCR, and TCRdb's table has in-frame clones only and misses some. The sample shows about 240,000 clones, 83% of them seen only once. What was sequenced was PBMCs or T cells enriched from blood (not recorded which). The receptors originated from a woman aged 40 to 50 who had been exposed to COVID-19. Each CDR3 is given without its conserved first and last residue.

>TRBJ2-3|TRBV28
ASVRADTQY
>TRBJ2-4|TRBV19
ASTTFNLGARTNIQY
>TRBJ2-2|TRBV5-1
ASSLYSLGDTGELF
>TRBJ1-2|TRBV7-8
ASSQIQGSGGYT
>TRBJ1-1|TRBV21-1
ASLTGGSEAF
>TRBJ2-7|TRBV19
ASSPTGGPYEQY
>TRBJ1-6|TRBV23-1
ASSLRQHYNSPLH
>TRBJ2-5|TRBV28
ASSLSLQETQY
>TRBJ2-2|TRBV5-4
ASSFGQGNTGELF
>TRBJ1-6|TRBV5-4
ASSSQEAPLH
>TRBJ2-5|TRBV13
ASSRGLADPQETQY
>TRBJ1-3|TRBV10-3
AIRGSLDRGNTIY
>TRBJ1-2|TRBV28
ASRVPGAGTYGYT
>TRBJ1-1|TRBV10-3
AISGSRGLNTEAF
>TRBJ1-4|TRBV28
ASSPGQGARKLSEKLF
>TRBJ2-2|TRBV7-2
ASSISGGAGGGELF
>TRBJ1-5|TRBV2
ASMGTGSQPQH
>TRBJ2-7|TRBV11-1
ASSLQQYGEQY
>TRBJ2-1|TRBV18
ASSQGQGGYNEQF
>TRBJ1-6|TRBV9
ASSVDSSYNSPLH
>TRBJ2-5|TRBV7-3
ATGVGAQETQY
>TRBJ2-5|TRBV5-6
ASSTRGEETQY
>TRBJ2-7|TRBV6-5
ASGTSSSYEQY
>TRBJ1-5|TRBV2
ASNAGTGGNQPQH
>TRBJ2-2|TRBV4-2
ASSPFIGLAGGSPGTGELF
>TRBJ1-1|TRBV7-2
ASSSTDRNTEAF
>TRBJ2-2|TRBV12-3/TRBV12-4
ASSLAGAGELF
>TRBJ1-5|TRBV10-3
AISDRGGNQPQH
>TRBJ1-2|TRBV5-1
ASSADSFGYGYT
>TRBJ1-1|TRBV7-9
ASSLGSGMNTEAF
>TRBJ1-4|TRBV18
ASSPLTGTNEKLF
>TRBJ2-5|TRBV5-1
ASSRGLAGVWGETQY
>TRBJ1-2|TRBV3-1/TRBV3-2
ASSLTGGGGYT
>TRBJ2-1|TRBV7-3
ASTSTGASYNEQF
>TRBJ1-1|TRBV19
ASSLDQGTEAF
>TRBJ1-5|TRBV4-1
ASSPPGGDLMRDQPQH
>TRBJ1-5|TRBV18
ASSPGQPNSNQPQH
>TRBJ2-1|TRBV9
ASSVASGVGNEQF